The T cell receptor (beta chain) described here comes from a study of cytomegalovirus exposure and HLA in healthy donors. General study results and limits: Later analysis revealed greater clonal expansion in HLA-associated TCR beta chains than in equally common others. It was in a later analysis that TCR association rates were seen to vary by HLA locus, highest for DRB1 and lowest for HLA-C. Most observed TCR sequences were rare, whereas some public TCRs were detected in many donors.

Researchers ran the PCR with 60 Vbeta and 13 Jbeta primers. Method: immunoSEQ multiplex PCR; TCRdb's copy keeps in-frame clones and lacks some. The sample has over 80,000 clones, about four fifths seen once; the top ten hold about 3.8%. Looked up from germline, CDR1 is LNHDA and CDR2 is SQIVND (reference sequence). V shed 1 base and J 0 bases; nucleotides not matched to a gene: 6. The CDR3 loop spans 17 amino acids. Concerning this clone: The antigen is unknown.

This TCR derives from a man between 45 and 60 years old in good health and CMV-seronegative. Sequencing was carried out using PBMCs. The genes are TRBV19 and TRBJ2-5, with 9 bases fitting TRBD1. CDR3 region: CASSIGTGTGYQETQYF. CDR3 coding DNA: TGTGCCAGTAGTATAGGAACCGGGACAGGGTACCAAGAGACCCAGTACTTC.